These 20 T cell receptor beta chains were all obtained from the same sample, sequenced in a study of blood T cells in healthy people across ages. A second roughly 6 to 11 cycle PCR used barcoded and J-beta primers. TCRdb called the 5' RACE reads again in MiXCR, with one record for every CDR3 protein. Of around 1.5 million distinct CDR3 sequences listed, around 39% are singletons. The material sequenced was blood. Receptors originate from a young woman in good health.

In its sample, this clonotype was seen a few times. The chain couples TRBV21-1 to TRBJ1-5; TRBD1 is taken as the D call from the table, unchecked against the DNA. TRBV21-1 is tagged as a pseudogene. The CDR3 runs to 16 residues. The CDR3 loop is CASTRRLQGEDQPQHF. CDR3 DNA sequence: TGTGCCAGCACCAGGCGGTTACAGGGTGAAGATCAGCCCCAGCATTTT.

The J gene is TRBJ1-4, the V gene TRBV28; possibly TRBD1 for D (6 bases). The CDR3 length is 14 residues. Per germline, CDR1 MDHEN and CDR2 SYDVKM. Trimming removed 6 bases from V and 4 bases from J, with 12 bases in between. CDR3 DNA sequence: TGTGCCAGCAGGCGGCCAGGGGTTAATGAAAAACTGTTTTTT. This translates into CASRRPGVNEKLFF.

The CDR3 sequence is CSVPYESYNSPLHF. In DNA form, the CDR3 reads TGCAGTGTCCCTTATGAGTCCTATAATTCACCCCTCCACTTT. The chain couples TRBV20-1 to TRBJ1-6; D is undetermined. Germline CDR1 and CDR2: DFQATT and SNEGSKA (reference sequence). Trimming removed 7 bases from V and 1 base from J, with 11 bases in between. The CDR3 covers 14 residues.

V is TRBV5-4 and J is TRBJ1-2, with TRBD1 identical over 9 bases. CDR3 length: 13 amino acids. CDR1 is SGHNT, CDR2 YYREEE, per germline (reference sequence). V was clipped by 4 bases and J by 6 bases; unmatched bases: 4. CDR3 sequence (DNA): TGTGCCAGCAGCACGGGACAGGGACATGGCTACACCTTC. Residues: CASSTGQGHGYTF.

This chain connects TRBV5-1 to TRBJ1-1, with D possibly being TRBD1 (5 bases). This CDR3 contains 18 residues. With 1 base removed from V and 1 base from J, the gap between germline ends came to 20 bases. From germline, CDR1 is SGHRS and CDR2 YFSETQ. Here the CDR3 DNA reads TGCGCCAGCAGCTTGCGAATCCGGGACCATAAGGGGAACACTGAAGCTTTCTTT. Protein sequence: CASSLRIRDHKGNTEAFF.

The V call is TRBV20-1, the J call TRBJ2-7; 10 nucleotides line up with TRBD1. This CDR3 region has 15 residues. The germline V gene encodes CDR1 DFQATT and CDR2 SNEGSKA (reference sequence). The V gene end was trimmed by 1 base and the J gene end by 4 bases; junction bases not matched to a gene: 7. DNA of the CDR3: TGCAGTGCTAGAGGGTTTGGGACAGGGGATTACGAGCAGTACTTC. Its protein is CSARGFGTGDYEQYF.

Turning to this clonotype: Germline is not matched at one junction end, which may reflect a read error. The CDR3 loop is CASNLGRDRGYGEQYF. CDR3 DNA: TGTGCCAGCAACTTAGGCCGGGACAGGGGTTACGGTGAGCAGTACTTC. The chain recombines TRBV7-9 with TRBJ2-5; 10 bases are shared with TRBD1. The CDR3 consists of 16 residues. Germline values: CDR1 SEHNR, CDR2 FQNEAQ (reference sequence).

There are a few counts of this clonotype. J is TRBJ1-4 and V is TRBV5-4, with no clear D. The CDR3 is 15 residues long. Trimming took off 4 bases at V and 0 bases at J, with 10 bases between the two ends. Germline loops: CDR1 SGHNT, CDR2 YYREEE (reference sequence). The CDR3 spells CASSAYTSTNEKLFF. The CDR3 DNA is TGTGCCAGCAGCGCCTACACCTCAACTAATGAAAAACTGTTTTTT.

The chain carries TRBV20-1 and TRBJ2-5, with TRBD2 matching over 12 bases. The CDR3 consists of 16 residues. The germline V gene encodes CDR1 DFQATT and CDR2 SNEGSKA (reference sequence). The trim removed 0 bases at V and 4 bases at J, leaving 6 bases unmatched. The CDR3 DNA reads TGCAGTGCTAGAGATCACGCTAGCGGGAGGGGAGAGACCCAGTACTTC. Its protein is CSARDHASGRGETQYF.

This clonotype turned up a few times. Here the CDR3 reads CSAPGLATDTQYF. The CDR3 DNA follows: TGCAGTGCTCCGGGACTAGCGACGGATACGCAGTATTTT. The rearrangement joins TRBV20-1 to TRBJ2-3; 10 nucleotides agree with TRBD2. The J segment lost 6 bases and the V segment lost 5 bases, leaving 5 bases of the junction unmatched. The CDR3 is 13 amino acids. CDR1 is DFQATT and CDR2 is SNEGSKA in the germline V gene (reference sequence).

The sample holds many counts of this clonotype. The rearrangement joins TRBV3-1 to TRBJ1-2; no reliable D call. The CDR3 contains 11 residues. V shed 6 bases and J shed 2 bases, with 4 bases lying between them. Germline V gives CDR1 LGHDT, CDR2 YNNKEL (reference sequence). CDR3 nucleotides: TGTGCCAGCAGTCAAAACTATGGCTACACCTTC. It codes for CASSQNYGYTF.

The chain combines TRBV7-8 with TRBJ2-1, with TRBD2 matching 12 bases. The J call is uncertain, as TRBJ2-7 better fits the DNA end. CDR1 and CDR2 (germline): SGHVS, FQNEAQ. This CDR3 has 15 residues. The CDR3 sequence is CASSSSGGGYNEQYF. The CDR3 region has the DNA TGTGCCAGCAGCTCTAGCGGGGGGGGTTACAATGAGCAGTACTTC.

The chain combines TRBV20-1 with TRBJ2-1, with D uncertain. This CDR3 region has 13 residues. Germline assignment: CDR1 DFQATT and CDR2 SNEGSKA (reference sequence). Between the trimmed V and J ends, which lost 1 base and 6 bases, there was a span of 10 bases. CDR3 bases: TGCAGTGCTAGAGCTCCGACTCTCAATGAGCAGTTCTTC. It translates to CSARAPTLNEQFF.

The chain carries TRBV6-1 and TRBJ1-2; D call uncertain. V was shortened by 7 bases and J by 7 bases, with 19 bases between the two germline ends. The CDR3 length is 14 residues. The germline CDR1 and CDR2 sequences are MNHNS and SASEGT. The CDR3 region is CASTRGWDFGGYTF. CDR3 DNA sequence: TGTGCCAGCACCAGAGGTTGGGATTTTGGTGGCTACACCTTC.

V and J are TRBV12-3 or TRBV12-4 and TRBJ2-2; D is undetermined. V was pared by 3 bases and J by 4 bases, with 12 bases between. There are 15 residues in the CDR3. The CDR3 DNA is TGTGCCAGCAGTTTCGCCGGGCCGGTCACCGGGGAGCTGTTTTTT. Translation gives CASSFAGPVTGELFF.

V usage is TRBV5-1 and J usage is TRBJ2-5; 9 bases are shared with TRBD2. The CDR3 is made up of 16 amino acids. After removal of 4 bases from V and 4 bases from J, the junction contained 11 bases not matched to a gene. CDR1 and CDR2 from the germline V gene are SGHRS and YFSETQ. The CDR3 is CASSILAGHRRETQYF. The CDR3 DNA sequence: TGCGCCAGCAGCATTCTAGCGGGACACAGGCGAGAGACCCAGTACTTC.

This clonotype appeared many times. The V gene is TRBV20-1, the J gene TRBJ1-5, with 10 bases aligning to TRBD1. The V and J ends lost 6 bases and 0 bases, in that order; junction bases with no gene match: 8. Germline V gene data show CDR1 as DFQATT and CDR2 as SNEGSKA (reference sequence). The CDR3 extends over 16 amino acids. The DNA of the CDR3 is TGCAGTGCCAGGACAGGGGGGAGGTATAGCAATCAGCCCCAGCATTTT. Translating gives CSARTGGRYSNQPQHF.

There are a few counts of this clonotype. The chain recombines TRBV24-1 with TRBJ2-1, with D possibly TRBD2 on 6 matching bases. Looked up from germline, CDR1 is KGHDR and CDR2 is SFDVKD. The CDR3 has 16 residues. V was shortened by 0 bases and J by 2 bases, with 10 bases between the two germline ends. CDR3 sequence: CATSDLRPGAYNEQFF. The CDR3 bases are TGTGCCACCAGTGATTTGCGGCCGGGGGCCTACAATGAGCAGTTCTTC.

In this sample, this clonotype turned up a few times. The chain joins TRBV20-1 to TRBJ1-2; D possibly corresponds to TRBD1 (5 bases). Trimming stripped 4 bases from V and 11 bases from J, with 8 bases between. This CDR3 is built from 9 residues. The germline V gene has CDR1 DFQATT and CDR2 SNEGSKA (reference sequence). CDR3 residues: CSATRQYTF. As DNA, the CDR3 is TGCAGTGCTACCAGACAGTACACCTTC.

The chain has TRBV5-8 and TRBJ2-7, with a tentative D call TRBD2 (5 bases). Germline CDR1 reads SGHTS; CDR2 reads YDEGEE. This CDR3 spans 12 amino acids. Trimming removed 5 bases at V and 5 bases at J, with 11 bases between. In nucleotides, the CDR3 is TGTGCCAGCAGGGCGTGGACTGACGAGCAGTACTTC. Translated: CASRAWTDEQYF. Based on the CDR3 plus reference TRBV5-8 and TRBJ2-7, the full variable domain is EAGVTQSPTHLIKTRGQQATLRCSPISGHTSVYWYQQALGLGLQFLLWYDEGEERNRGNFPPRFSGRQFPNYSSELNVNALELEDSALYLCASRAWTDEQYFGPGTRLTVT.